Shown below are 28 T cell receptor beta chains from a single sample sequenced in a study of monozygotic twins with cystic fibrosis listed by TCRdb under 2021. Library preparation used the immunoSEQ multiplex PCR assay. Imported from immuneACCESS, the table was reduced by TCRdb to in-frame sequences with V and J called. These copies leave out some clones; in studies compared against another copy, an unresolved V gene accounts for under half, and the cause of the remainder is not known. Within this sample are about 25,000 clones, with 90% of them counted one time only. 0.54% of the sample goes to the ten largest clones. Sequenced material: blood. The source of these receptors is a girl aged 2-10 years with cystic fibrosis.

The rearrangement uses TRBV11-2 and TRBJ1-1; D is undetermined. The CDR3 loop spans 13 amino acids. V gave up 0 bases and J gave up 0 bases, with 2 bases separating them. Germline V lookup: CDR1 SGHAT, CDR2 FQNNGV. The CDR3 spells CASSLDMNTEAFF. The CDR3 nucleotides are TGTGCCAGCAGCTTAGATATGAACACTGAAGCTTTCTTT.

This chain connects TRBV27 to TRBJ1-6; D gene uncertain. From germline, CDR1 is MNHEY and CDR2 SMNVEV (reference sequence). Trimming removed 8 bases at V and 0 bases at J, with 5 bases between. This CDR3 has 13 residues. The CDR3, as DNA: TGTGCCAGCGCGGGCTCCTATAATTCACCCCTCCACTTT. This sequence encodes CASAGSYNSPLHF.

V usage is TRBV5-1 and J usage is TRBJ2-4; the match to TRBD2 covers 9 bases. Trimming removed 0 bases from V and 5 bases from J; junction bases left unmatched: 12. The germline gives CDR1 SGHRS, CDR2 YFSETQ. The CDR3 is 18 amino acids. CDR3 coding DNA: TGCGCCAGCAGCTTGGAGCCCCGTGGTAGCGGGGGACAAAACATTCAGTACTTC. Amino acid sequence: CASSLEPRGSGGQNIQYF.

CDR3 sequence: CASSFWGGDTEAFF. CDR3 nucleotides: TGTGCCAGCAGTTTTTGGGGGGGGGACACTGAAGCTTTCTTT. V is TRBV27 and J is TRBJ1-1, with D possibly being TRBD1 (5 bases). The CDR3 is made up of 14 amino acids. Trimming shortened V by 3 bases and J by 3 bases, and 11 bases separated the two germline ends. Germline assignment: CDR1 MNHEY and CDR2 SMNVEV (reference sequence).

CDR3 DNA sequence: TGTGCCAGCAACTGGGGTGGGAACACTGAAGCTTTCTTT. Its protein is CASNWGGNTEAFF. The chain is built from TRBV5-4 and TRBJ1-1; D unresolved. The CDR3 runs to 13 residues. CDR1 and CDR2 (germline): SGHNT, YYREEE (reference sequence). With 6 bases removed from V and 1 base from J, the gap between germline ends came to 10 bases.

The chain is built from TRBV27 and TRBJ2-3, with 7 positions matching TRBD1. With 6 bases clipped from V and 4 bases from J, the junction kept 4 bases outside the gene matches. Germline V lookup: CDR1 MNHEY, CDR2 SMNVEV (reference sequence). The CDR3 contains 13 residues. DNA for the CDR3: TGTGCCAGCAGCCAGGGGGAAGCAGATACGCAGTATTTT. Translation gives CASSQGEADTQYF.

The chain carries TRBV4-2 and TRBJ2-7; perhaps TRBD1 as D (6 bases). Trimming stripped 0 bases from V and 6 bases from J, with 18 bases between. The germline CDR1 and CDR2 sequences are LGHNA and YNFKEQ. The CDR3 extends over 16 amino acids. CDR3 region: CASSQDSRTDFSEQYF. As DNA, the CDR3 is TGTGCCAGCAGCCAAGATTCGAGGACAGATTTTTCCGAGCAGTACTTC.

In its sample, this clone was seen once. The V call is TRBV9, the J call TRBJ1-2; a possible D gene is TRBD1 (5 bases). V was cut by 1 base and J by 7 bases, with 17 bases left in between. This CDR3 contains 15 residues. Germline V gene sequence: CDR1 SGDLS, CDR2 YYNGEE. The CDR3 loop reads CASSVLGTPGGGYTF. Written as DNA, the CDR3 is TGTGCCAGCAGCGTACTCGGGACTCCCGGCGGTGGCTACACCTTC.

The chain couples TRBV6-6 to TRBJ1-5; a possible D gene is TRBD1 (6 bases). Germline CDR1 is MNHNY and CDR2 is SVGAGI (reference sequence). CDR3 length equals 14 residues. Trimming pared 6 bases from V and 4 bases from J, leaving 13 bases between. This CDR3 is CASSLTGLNQPQHF. In DNA form, the CDR3 reads TGTGCCAGCAGCCTGACAGGTCTGAATCAGCCCCAGCATTTT.

The chain carries TRBV18 and TRBJ2-7; D unresolved. The CDR3 length is 16 residues. Trimming left V 3 bases short and J 2 bases short, with 17 bases between. Germline V gene data show CDR1 as KGHSH and CDR2 as LQKENI. CDR3 protein: CASSPEIGPLAYEQYF. CDR3 DNA sequence: TGTGCCAGCTCACCCGAGATAGGACCCCTTGCCTACGAGCAGTACTTC. Drawing the rest from reference TRBV18 and TRBJ2-7, the complete variable domain is NAGVMQNPRHLVRRRGQEARLRCSPMKGHSHVYWYRQLPEEGLKFMVYLQKENIIDESGMPKERFSAEFPKEGPSILRIQQVVRGDSAAYFCASSPEIGPLAYEQYFGPGTRLTVT.

V and J are TRBV6-6 and TRBJ2-7, with D possibly called TRBD1 or TRBD2 (5 bases each). Looked up from germline, CDR1 is MNHNY and CDR2 is SVGAGI (reference sequence). CDR3 length: 13 amino acids. Trimming cost V 0 bases and J 6 bases, with 9 bases left between them. The CDR3 DNA sequence: TGTGCCAGCAGTTACTCGATGAGGGGCGAGCAGTACTTC. Translating gives CASSYSMRGEQYF.

V is TRBV2 and J is TRBJ2-2; TRBD2 aligns across 8 bases. Trimming at V came to 10 bases and at J to 5 bases, leaving 6 bases not matched to a gene. This CDR3 is built from 13 residues. In germline, CDR1 is SNHLY, CDR2 FYNNEI. The CDR3, as DNA: TGTGCCACCCGGACTAGCCTAACCGGGGAGCTGTTTTTT. It yields the protein CATRTSLTGELFF. The whole variable domain, remainder taken from reference TRBV2 and TRBJ2-2, is EPEVTQTPSHQVTQMGQEVILRCVPISNHLYFYWYRQILGQKVEFLVSFYNNEISEKSEIFDDQFSVERPDGSNFTLKIRSTKLEDSAMYFCATRTSLTGELFFGEGSRLTVL.

The V gene is TRBV5-4, the J gene TRBJ2-2; no firm D call. Germline lookup yields CDR1 SGHNT and CDR2 YYREEE (reference sequence). The CDR3 contains 12 residues. The V end was cut by 4 bases, the J end by 6 bases, with 7 bases between. The CDR3 here is CASSTLAGELFF. CDR3 nucleotide sequence: TGTGCCAGCAGCACTTTAGCCGGGGAGCTGTTTTTT.

The chain combines TRBV2 with TRBJ2-7; D gene unclear. This CDR3 has 12 residues. Trimming left V 3 bases short and J 5 bases short, with 8 bases between. Per the germline V gene, CDR1 is SNHLY and CDR2 is FYNNEI. The CDR3 sequence is CASSDYGNEQYF. For the CDR3, the DNA is TGTGCCAGCAGTGACTATGGAAACGAGCAGTACTTC.

The chain recombines TRBV7-2 with TRBJ2-1, with TRBD2 matching 7 bases. Trimming at V came to 0 bases and at J to 6 bases, leaving 2 bases not matched to a gene. This CDR3 spans 14 amino acids. Germline assignment: CDR1 SGHTA and CDR2 FQGNSA. DNA of the CDR3: TGTGCCAGCAGCTTAGCCCTAGCGGCCAATGAGCAGTTCTTC. Translating gives CASSLALAANEQFF.

This chain joins TRBV27 and TRBJ2-2, with D uncertain. V was pared by 7 bases and J by 7 bases, with 16 bases between. Germline values: CDR1 MNHEY, CDR2 SMNVEV (reference sequence). This CDR3 is 14 amino acids long. The CDR3 spells CASTRVGRFGELFF. CDR3 nucleotide sequence: TGTGCCAGCACAAGGGTAGGGCGGTTCGGGGAGCTGTTTTTT.

This chain connects TRBV5-1 to TRBJ1-2, with 9 nucleotides matching TRBD1. The CDR3 contains 15 residues. Trimming at V came to 0 bases and at J to 8 bases, leaving 8 bases not matched to a gene. The germline V gene has CDR1 SGHRS and CDR2 YFSETQ. CDR3 DNA sequence: TGCGCCAGCAGCTTGGTTCCTACAGGGGGCAGCGGCTACACCTTC. Its protein is CASSLVPTGGSGYTF.

The CDR3 region is CASSLEVGGNTEAFF. CDR3 nucleotides: TGCGCCAGCAGCTTGGAAGTGGGGGGGAACACTGAAGCTTTCTTT. The V call is TRBV5-1, the J call TRBJ1-1, with D perhaps TRBD1 (5 bases). The CDR3 extends over 15 amino acids. The germline gives CDR1 SGHRS, CDR2 YFSETQ. V shed 0 bases and J shed 1 base, with 10 bases lying between them.

The V call is TRBV9, the J call TRBJ2-1, with 7 bases identical to TRBD2. This CDR3 spans 15 amino acids. In germline, CDR1 is SGDLS, CDR2 YYNGEE. Unmatched junction bases numbered 4, after V lost 4 bases and J lost 0 bases. The CDR3 DNA reads TGTGCCAGCAGCCCTTCGGGGGGCTCCTACAATGAGCAGTTCTTC. It encodes CASSPSGGSYNEQFF.

V and J are TRBV7-9 and TRBJ2-7, with no clear D. CDR1 and CDR2 from the germline V gene are SEHNR and FQNEAQ (reference sequence). Trimming removed 4 bases at V and 7 bases at J, with 11 bases between. The CDR3 extends over 12 amino acids. CDR3 DNA sequence: TGTGCCAGCAGCTACACCGAACGGGAGCAGTACTTC. It specifies CASSYTEREQYF.

This clone was seen only a few times. The chain links TRBV30 to TRBJ2-7; tentative D call: TRBD1 (5 bases). Germline V gives CDR1 GTSNPN, CDR2 SVGIG (reference sequence). The CDR3 consists of 13 residues. Trimming left V 0 bases short and J 3 bases short, with 9 bases between. The CDR3 loop is CAWSVGQGYEQYF. In DNA, the CDR3 is TGTGCCTGGAGTGTAGGGCAGGGCTACGAGCAGTACTTC.

The rearrangement links TRBV2 to TRBJ1-1; 9 bases line up with TRBD1. Germline CDR1 and CDR2: SNHLY and FYNNEI. The CDR3 is made up of 16 amino acids. Trimming cost V 4 bases and J 4 bases; bases outside gene matches: 10. DNA for the CDR3: TGTGCCAGCAGTGTGACAGGGGGAGGGGCGGGCACTGAAGCTTTCTTT. It specifies CASSVTGGGAGTEAFF.

This clone is a singleton in its sample. The chain has TRBV5-4 and TRBJ2-3; the D gene is possibly TRBD2 (5 bases). V dropped 4 bases and J dropped 4 bases, with 16 bases sitting between them. This CDR3 has 15 residues. Germline loops: CDR1 SGHNT, CDR2 YYREEE (reference sequence). The CDR3 region is CASSRYTGIPDTQYF. The CDR3 DNA reads TGTGCCAGCAGCCGATACACGGGGATCCCAGATACGCAGTATTTT.

The V call is TRBV4-3, the J call TRBJ2-7; D possibly corresponds to TRBD2 (5 bases). Germline V gene sequence: CDR1 LGHNA, CDR2 YSLEER. Trimming cost V 0 bases and J 2 bases, with 14 bases left between them. CDR3 length: 16 amino acids. As DNA, the CDR3 is TGCGCCAGCAGCCAAGATAAAGGACTGTATACCTACGAGCAGTACTTC. Amino acid sequence: CASSQDKGLYTYEQYF.

This clone was counted once. The chain employs TRBV4-1 and TRBJ2-1; no clear D. Trimming left V 4 bases short and J 4 bases short, with 11 bases between. The CDR3 is 14 amino acids. The germline CDR1 and CDR2 sequences are MGHRA and YSYEKL. As DNA, the CDR3 is TGCGCCAGCAGCCGTGAGCCAACATACAATGAGCAGTTCTTC. It codes for CASSREPTYNEQFF.

This clone was seen just once. V gene TRBV9 combines with J gene TRBJ2-3, with a tentative D call TRBD2 (6 bases). In germline, CDR1 is SGDLS, CDR2 YYNGEE. With 0 bases removed from V and 0 bases from J, the gap between germline ends came to 8 bases. The CDR3 loop spans 15 amino acids. CDR3 nucleotides: TGTGCCAGCAGCGTAGGCGGGGAGAGCACAGATACGCAGTATTTT. This gives the protein CASSVGGESTDTQYF.

The chain has TRBV7-2 and TRBJ1-2, with D unclear. The CDR3 covers 15 residues. Germline-derived CDR1 and CDR2 are SGHTA and FQGNSA. V dropped 5 bases and J dropped 0 bases, with 13 bases sitting between them. The CDR3 DNA reads as TGTGCCAGCAGCCAGCTACTCATATCTAACTATGGCTACACCTTC. The encoded protein is CASSQLLISNYGYTF.

This chain joins TRBV5-4 and TRBJ2-5; TRBD1 or TRBD2 may be the D gene (7 bases each). The length of the CDR3 is 13 residues. The V end lost 4 bases, the J end lost 4 bases, and 11 bases lay between the germline ends. Germline assignment: CDR1 SGHNT and CDR2 YYREEE (reference sequence). The CDR3: CASSAGGGETQYF. CDR3 in DNA: TGTGCCAGCAGCGCAGGGGGGGGAGAGACCCAGTACTTC.